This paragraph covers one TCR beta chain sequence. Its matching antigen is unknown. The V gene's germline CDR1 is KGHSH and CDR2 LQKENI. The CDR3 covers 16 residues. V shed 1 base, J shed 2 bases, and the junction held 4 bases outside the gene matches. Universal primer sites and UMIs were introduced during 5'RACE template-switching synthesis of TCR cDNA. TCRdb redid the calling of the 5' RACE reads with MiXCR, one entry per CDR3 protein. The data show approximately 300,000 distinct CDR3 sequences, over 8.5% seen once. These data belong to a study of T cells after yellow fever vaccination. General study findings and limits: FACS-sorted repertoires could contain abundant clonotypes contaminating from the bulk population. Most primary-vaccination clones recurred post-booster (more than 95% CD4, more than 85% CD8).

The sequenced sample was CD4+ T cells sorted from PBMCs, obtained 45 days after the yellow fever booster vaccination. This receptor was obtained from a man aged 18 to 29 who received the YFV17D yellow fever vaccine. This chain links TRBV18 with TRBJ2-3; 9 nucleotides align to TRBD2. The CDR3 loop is CASSPLAGEITDTQYF. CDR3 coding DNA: TGTGCCAGCTCACCACTAGCGGGGGAGATCACAGATACGCAGTATTTT.